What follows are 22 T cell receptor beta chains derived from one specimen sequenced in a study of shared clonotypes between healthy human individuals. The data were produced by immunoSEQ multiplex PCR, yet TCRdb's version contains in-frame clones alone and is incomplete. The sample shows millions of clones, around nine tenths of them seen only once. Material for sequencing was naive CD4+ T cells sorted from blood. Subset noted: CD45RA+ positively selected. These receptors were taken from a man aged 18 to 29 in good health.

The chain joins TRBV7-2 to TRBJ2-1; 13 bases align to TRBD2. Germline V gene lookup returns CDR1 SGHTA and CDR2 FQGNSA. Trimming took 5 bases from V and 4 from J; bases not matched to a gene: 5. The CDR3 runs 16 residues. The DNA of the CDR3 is TGTGCCAGCAGCATAGGGACTAGCGGGATTTACAATGAGCAGTTCTTC. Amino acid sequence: CASSIGTSGIYNEQFF.

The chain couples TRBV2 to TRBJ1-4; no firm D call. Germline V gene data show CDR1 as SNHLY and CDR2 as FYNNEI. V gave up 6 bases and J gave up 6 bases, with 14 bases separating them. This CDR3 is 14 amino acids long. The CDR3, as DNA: TGTGCCAGCAGCGAGACTCGCCTAGATGAAAAACTGTTTTTT. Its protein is CASSETRLDEKLFF.

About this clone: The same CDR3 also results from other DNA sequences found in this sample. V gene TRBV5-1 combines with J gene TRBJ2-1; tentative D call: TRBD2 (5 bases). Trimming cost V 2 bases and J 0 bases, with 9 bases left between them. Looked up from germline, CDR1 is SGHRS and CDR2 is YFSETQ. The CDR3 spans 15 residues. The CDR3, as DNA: TGCGCCAGCAGCTTCGCGGGCAGCTCCTACAATGAGCAGTTCTTC. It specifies CASSFAGSSYNEQFF. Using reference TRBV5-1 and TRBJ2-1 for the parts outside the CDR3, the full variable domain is KAGVTQTPRYLIKTRGQQVTLSCSPISGHRSVSWYQQTPGQGLQFLFEYFSETQRNKGNFPGRFSGRQFSNSRSEMNVSTLELGDSALYLCASSFAGSSYNEQFFGPGTRLTVL.

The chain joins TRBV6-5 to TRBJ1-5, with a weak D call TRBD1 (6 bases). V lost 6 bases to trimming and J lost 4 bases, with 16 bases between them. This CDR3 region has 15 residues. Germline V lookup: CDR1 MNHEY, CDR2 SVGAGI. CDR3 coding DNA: TGTGCCAGCAGCGTCGGGGGCATGCGGAATCAGCCCCAGCATTTT. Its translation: CASSVGGMRNQPQHF.

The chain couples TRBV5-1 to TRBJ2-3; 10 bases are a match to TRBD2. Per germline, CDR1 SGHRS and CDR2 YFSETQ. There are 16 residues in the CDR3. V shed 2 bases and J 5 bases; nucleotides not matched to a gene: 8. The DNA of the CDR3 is TGCGCCAGCAGCTTTCCGTTAGCGGGAGGAAGAGATACGCAGTATTTT. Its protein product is CASSFPLAGGRDTQYF.

The CDR3: CASSLATETADYEQYF. Written as DNA, the CDR3 is TGTGCCAGCAGCTTAGCCACCGAGACAGCGGACTACGAGCAGTACTTC. The rearrangement links TRBV13 to TRBJ2-7; either TRBD1 or TRBD2 may supply D (5 bases each). Germline V lookup: CDR1 PRHDT, CDR2 FYEKMQ (reference sequence). This CDR3 is 16 amino acids long. The V gene lost 1 base and the J gene lost 3 bases, with 16 bases spanning the gap.

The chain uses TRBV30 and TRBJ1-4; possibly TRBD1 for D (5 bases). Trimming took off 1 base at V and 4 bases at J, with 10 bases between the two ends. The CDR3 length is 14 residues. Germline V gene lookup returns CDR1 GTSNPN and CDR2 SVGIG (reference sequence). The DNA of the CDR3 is TGTGCCTGGAGTGACAGGTTCCTTAATGAAAAACTGTTTTTT. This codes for CAWSDRFLNEKLFF.

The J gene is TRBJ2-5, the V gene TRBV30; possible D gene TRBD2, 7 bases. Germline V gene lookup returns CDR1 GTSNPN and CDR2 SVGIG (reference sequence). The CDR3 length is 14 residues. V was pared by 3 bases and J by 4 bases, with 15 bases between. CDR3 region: CAWRDRGAVETQYF. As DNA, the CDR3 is TGTGCCTGGAGAGATCGGGGGGCCGTAGAGACCCAGTACTTC.

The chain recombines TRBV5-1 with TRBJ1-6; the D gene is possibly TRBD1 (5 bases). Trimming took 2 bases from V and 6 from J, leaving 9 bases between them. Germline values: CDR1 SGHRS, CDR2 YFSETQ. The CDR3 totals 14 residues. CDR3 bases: TGCGCCAGCAGCTTAGGGGATCCTAATTCACCCCTCCACTTT. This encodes CASSLGDPNSPLHF.

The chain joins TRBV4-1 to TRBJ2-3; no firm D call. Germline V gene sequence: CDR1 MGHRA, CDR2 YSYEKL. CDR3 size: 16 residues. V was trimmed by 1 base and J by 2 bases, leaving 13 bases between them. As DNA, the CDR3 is TGCGCCAGCAGCCAAGTGATGCGAGGAGCCACAGATACGCAGTATTTT. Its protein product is CASSQVMRGATDTQYF.

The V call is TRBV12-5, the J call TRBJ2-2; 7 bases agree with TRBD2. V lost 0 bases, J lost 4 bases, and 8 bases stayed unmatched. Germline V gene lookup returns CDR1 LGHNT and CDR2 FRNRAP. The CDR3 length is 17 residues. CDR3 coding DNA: TGTGCTAGTGGTTTGGTTCGCCTGCGGGAGAGCACCGGGGAGCTGTTTTTT. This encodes CASGLVRLRESTGELFF.

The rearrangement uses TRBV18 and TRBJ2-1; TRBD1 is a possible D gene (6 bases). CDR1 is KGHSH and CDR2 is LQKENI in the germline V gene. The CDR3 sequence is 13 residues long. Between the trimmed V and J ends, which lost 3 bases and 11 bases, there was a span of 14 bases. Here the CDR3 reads CASSPPGQGQQFF. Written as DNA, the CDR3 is TGTGCCAGCTCACCCCCGGGACAAGGACAGCAGTTCTTC.

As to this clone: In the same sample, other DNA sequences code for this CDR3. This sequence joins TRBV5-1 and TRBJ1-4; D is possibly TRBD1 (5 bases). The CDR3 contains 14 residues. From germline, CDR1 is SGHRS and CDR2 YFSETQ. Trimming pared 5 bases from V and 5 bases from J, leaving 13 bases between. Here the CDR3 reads CASSSGTENEKLFF. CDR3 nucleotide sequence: TGCGCCAGCAGTTCCGGGACGGAGAATGAAAAACTGTTTTTT.

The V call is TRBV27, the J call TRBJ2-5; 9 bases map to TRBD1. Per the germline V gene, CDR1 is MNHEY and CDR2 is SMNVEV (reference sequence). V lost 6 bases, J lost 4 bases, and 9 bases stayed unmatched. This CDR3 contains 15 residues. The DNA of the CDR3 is TGTGCCAGCAGGAGGGGGGACAGGGAAGTAGAGACCCAGTACTTC. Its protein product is CASRRGDREVETQYF.

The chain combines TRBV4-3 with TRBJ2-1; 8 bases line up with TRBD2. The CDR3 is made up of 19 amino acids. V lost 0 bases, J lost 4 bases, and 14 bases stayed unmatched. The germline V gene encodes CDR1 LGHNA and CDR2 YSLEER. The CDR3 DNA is TGCGCCAGCAGCCAAGACGTGCCCGCGGGAGGTATGGGGTACAATGAGCAGTTCTTC. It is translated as CASSQDVPAGGMGYNEQFF.

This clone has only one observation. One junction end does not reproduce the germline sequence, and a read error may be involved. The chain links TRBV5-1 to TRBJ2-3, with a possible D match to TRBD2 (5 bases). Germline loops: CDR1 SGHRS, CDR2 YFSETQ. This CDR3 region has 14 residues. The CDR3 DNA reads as TGCGCCAGCAGCCCCGGCGCTAGCAGAGATACGCAGTATTTT. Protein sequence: CASSPGASRDTQYF.

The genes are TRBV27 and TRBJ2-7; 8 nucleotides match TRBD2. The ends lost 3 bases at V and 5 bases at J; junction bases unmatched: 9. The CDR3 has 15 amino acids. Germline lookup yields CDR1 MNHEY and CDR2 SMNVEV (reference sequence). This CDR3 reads CASSFTGGGFDEQYF. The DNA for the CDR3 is TGTGCCAGCAGTTTTACGGGAGGGGGGTTTGACGAGCAGTACTTC.

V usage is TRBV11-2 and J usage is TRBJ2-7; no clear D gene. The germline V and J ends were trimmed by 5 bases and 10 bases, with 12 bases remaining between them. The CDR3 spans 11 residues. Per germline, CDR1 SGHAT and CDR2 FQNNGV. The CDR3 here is CASSGGGLQYF. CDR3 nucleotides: TGTGCCAGCAGCGGCGGTGGGTTACAGTACTTC.

The CDR3 bases are TGTGCCTCGGGACAGGGCCCCCTCGGCAATCAGCCCCAGCATTTT. Amino acid sequence: CASGQGPLGNQPQHF. The chain links TRBV10-3 to TRBJ1-5; 9 nucleotides align to TRBD1. CDR1 and CDR2 (germline): ENHRY, SYGVKD. The CDR3 extends over 15 amino acids. The V gene end was trimmed by 11 bases and the J gene end by 2 bases; junction bases not matched to a gene: 10.

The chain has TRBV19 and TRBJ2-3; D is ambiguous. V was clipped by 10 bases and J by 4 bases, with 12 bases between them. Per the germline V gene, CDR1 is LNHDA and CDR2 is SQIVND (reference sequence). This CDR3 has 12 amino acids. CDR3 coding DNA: TGTGCCACACTCACCCCCCCAGATACGCAGTATTTT. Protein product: CATLTPPDTQYF.

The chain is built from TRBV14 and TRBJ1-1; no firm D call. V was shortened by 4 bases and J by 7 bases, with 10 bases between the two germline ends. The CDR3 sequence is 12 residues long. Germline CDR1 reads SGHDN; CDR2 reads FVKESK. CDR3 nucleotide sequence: TGTGCCAGCAGCCTCTACACGGGTGAAGCTTTCTTT. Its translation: CASSLYTGEAFF.

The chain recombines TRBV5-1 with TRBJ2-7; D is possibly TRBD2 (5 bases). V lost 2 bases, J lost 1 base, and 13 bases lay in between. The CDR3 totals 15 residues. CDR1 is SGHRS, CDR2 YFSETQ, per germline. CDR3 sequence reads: CASSFSLAGSYEQYF. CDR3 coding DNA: TGCGCCAGCAGCTTTAGCCTAGCTGGGTCCTACGAGCAGTACTTC. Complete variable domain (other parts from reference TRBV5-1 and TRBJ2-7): KAGVTQTPRYLIKTRGQQVTLSCSPISGHRSVSWYQQTPGQGLQFLFEYFSETQRNKGNFPGRFSGRQFSNSRSEMNVSTLELGDSALYLCASSFSLAGSYEQYFGPGTRLTVT.